The T cell receptor beta chain under discussion was sequenced for a study of blood T cell repertoires in COVID-19. About the research overall: From the United States, Italy and Spain came samples of acute and convalescent COVID-19. PBMCs, B-cell-depleted T cells, or T cells provided the cDNA or gDNA that made up the material.

This CDR3 spans 16 amino acids. The ends were cut back, 0 bases at V and 0 bases at J, with 11 bases in the middle. The germline V gene encodes CDR1 SGHDN and CDR2 FVKESK. Authors' data handling: From reference gene primer amplification, estimates of nucleated cell counts were derived. Sequencing was performed with immunoSEQ multiplex PCR; in TCRdb, only in-frame clones are kept and a portion is missing. The D gene and trimming were derived from the DNA, and the V and J assignments and clone size from that table. Of 150,000 to 200,000 clones in the sample, 80% to 90% were seen once. The sample was peripheral blood. The chain couples TRBV14 to TRBJ1-1; D is unclear. The receptor comes from a man aged 18-30 years who had recovered from COVID-19. The CDR3 bases are TGTGCCAGCAGCCAAGATCTAGGAGTCATGAACACTGAAGCTTTCTTT. It translates to CASSQDLGVMNTEAFF.